The clone carrying this T cell receptor beta chain occurred many times. TCRdb re-derived calls from the 5' RACE reads in MiXCR, one entry per CDR3 protein. The sample consists of around 25,000 distinct CDR3 sequences, roughly 4% of them appearing once. V shed 6 bases, J shed 6 bases, and the junction held 6 bases outside the gene matches. Germline lookup yields CDR1 MDHEN and CDR2 SYDVKM. The CDR3 sequence is 14 residues long. This record comes from a study of early T cells in non-severe SARS-CoV-2 infection. The sequence was collected from an adult who was a healthcare worker with PCR-confirmed SARS-CoV-2 infection or an uninfected control (not recorded which). This sequence joins TRBV28 and TRBJ1-5; 9 nucleotides line up with TRBD1. The sample comprised whole blood. The CDR3 here is CASRIQGAVQPQHF. DNA of the CDR3: TGTGCCAGCAGGATACAGGGGGCGGTTCAGCCCCAGCATTTT.